The source of this T cell receptor beta chain is a study of blood T cells in healthy people across ages. Germline V CDR1 and CDR2: SGHNT, YYREEE (reference sequence). V was clipped by 3 bases and J by 4 bases; unmatched bases: 3. The CDR3 is 13 amino acids. Using a J-beta primer mix together with a sample-barcoded 5' primer, a second PCR was run for roughly 7 to 11 cycles. TCRdb re-called the 5' RACE reads with MiXCR, one entry per CDR3 protein. The profile shows about 680,000 distinct CDR3 sequences, 49% of them singletons. The receptor comes from a woman aged 60-75 years in good health. This sequence joins TRBV5-4 and TRBJ1-2; 7 bases map to TRBD1. Material: blood. The DNA for the CDR3 is TGTGCCAGCAGCTGTGGGACAGCCTATGGCTACACCTTC. It encodes CASSCGTAYGYTF.